These 21 T cell receptor beta chains originate from one sample sequenced in a study of T-cell memory formation after mild COVID-19. TCRdb fed the 5' RACE reads into MiXCR, producing one record per CDR3 protein. The sample gives some 490,000 distinct CDR3 sequences, about 20% of which show up once; approximately 13% is in the top ten. Sequencing was performed on PBMCs or a T cell subset sorted from them (not recorded which). These receptor sequences come from an adult woman who had mild COVID-19 (a few samples of this study predate the infection). Cell type and time point are not known.

This sequence joins TRBV24-1 and TRBJ2-5; 8 bases map to TRBD1. Germline CDR1 KGHDR, CDR2 SFDVKD. V was pared by 3 bases and J by 2 bases, with 7 bases of the junction left unmatched. The CDR3 totals 16 residues. Here the CDR3 reads CATSDAGRGQQETQYF. CDR3 bases: TGTGCCACCAGTGATGCCGGCAGGGGGCAACAAGAGACCCAGTACTTC.

This clonotype was detected a few times. The J gene is TRBJ2-5, the V gene TRBV6-2 or TRBV6-3, with 9 bases lining up with TRBD1. V lost 7 bases, J lost 6 bases, and 9 bases stayed unmatched. There are 14 residues in the CDR3. The germline V gene has CDR1 MNHEY and CDR2 SVGEGT. The CDR3 loop reads CASIGTGGLKTQYF. The DNA for the CDR3 is TGTGCCAGCATAGGTACAGGGGGCTTGAAGACCCAGTACTTC.

In its sample, this clonotype was seen many times. A read error may account for a junction end that differs from germline. This chain uses TRBV7-7 with TRBJ2-5, with 7 positions matching TRBD2. CDR3 size: 15 residues. Germline values: CDR1 SSHAT, CDR2 FNYEAQ (reference sequence). CDR3 sequence: CASSLTAGVGETQYF. In DNA form, the CDR3 reads TGTGCTAGCAGCTTAACGGCGGGGGTAGGAGAGACCCAGTACTTC.

There are a few counts of this clonotype. The rearrangement joins TRBV7-3 to TRBJ2-1; D is possibly TRBD1 or TRBD2 (6 bases each). The CDR3 contains 12 residues. Looked up from germline, CDR1 is SGHTA and CDR2 is FQGTGA. Trimming removed 3 bases at V and 13 bases at J, with 13 bases between. For the CDR3, the DNA is TGTGCCAGCAGCTTTTCAGGGGAGGACCAGTTCTTC. As protein: CASSFSGEDQFF.

In this sample, this clonotype turned up a few times. The chain links TRBV29-1 to TRBJ2-7, with D unresolved. The V gene lost 1 base and the J gene lost 3 bases, with 7 bases spanning the gap. The CDR3 has 12 amino acids. Germline CDR1 reads SQVTM; CDR2 reads ANQGSEA. The CDR3 DNA is TGCAGCGTTGAAGTTACTGGCTACGAGCAGTACTTC. It specifies CSVEVTGYEQYF.

This clonotype was picked up a small number of times. This rearrangement joins TRBV12-3 or TRBV12-4 to TRBJ1-5, with TRBD1 identical over 11 bases. The CDR3 runs 16 residues. V was pared by 3 bases and J by 6 bases, with 7 bases of the junction left unmatched. The CDR3 DNA sequence: TGTGCCAGCAGTTTGAGGGGGACAGGGGGGAGTCAGCCCCAGCATTTT. Residues: CASSLRGTGGSQPQHF.

This clonotype was observed a handful of times. The rearrangement joins TRBV4-3 to TRBJ2-1, with D unresolved. The CDR3 loop spans 15 amino acids. Trimming took 0 bases from V and 8 from J, leaving 14 bases between them. Germline V lookup: CDR1 LGHNA, CDR2 YSLEER. The CDR3 loop is CASSQDRILNDEQFF. DNA for the CDR3: TGCGCCAGCAGCCAAGACAGAATCCTAAACGATGAGCAGTTCTTC.

A few counts support this clonotype. The chain links TRBV6-6 to TRBJ1-1, with a tentative D call TRBD1 (5 bases). Per the germline V gene, CDR1 is MNHNY and CDR2 is SVGAGI (reference sequence). This CDR3 region has 14 residues. Trimming pared 7 bases from V and 2 bases from J, leaving 14 bases between. This chain's CDR3 is CASIEGALNTEAFF. In nucleotides, the CDR3 is TGTGCCAGCATCGAAGGGGCCTTAAACACTGAAGCTTTCTTT.

This clonotype was detected only a few times. The chain combines TRBV3-1 with TRBJ2-1; D possibly uses TRBD1 or TRBD2 (5 bases each). The germline V gene encodes CDR1 LGHDT and CDR2 YNNKEL (reference sequence). The V end lost 4 bases, the J end lost 12 bases, and 16 bases lay between the germline ends. The CDR3 is made up of 13 amino acids. The CDR3 sequence is CASSLPAEGSQFF. CDR3 DNA: TGTGCCAGCAGCCTCCCGGCTGAGGGGTCGCAGTTCTTC.

The chain carries TRBV6-2 or TRBV6-3 and TRBJ2-7, with D possibly being TRBD1 (6 bases). Deletions cut 5 bases from V and 6 bases from J, with 17 bases between. This CDR3 region has 14 residues. CDR1 is MNHEY and CDR2 is SVGEGT in the germline V gene. CDR3: CASSGGYLGAEQYF. CDR3 bases: TGTGCCAGCAGTGGGGGCTACCTAGGGGCCGAGCAGTACTTC.

The chain is built from TRBV2 and TRBJ1-5; no reliable D call. The germline V gene encodes CDR1 SNHLY and CDR2 FYNNEI. The V end was cut by 2 bases, the J end by 9 bases, with 11 bases between. This CDR3 has 13 amino acids. In DNA form, the CDR3 reads TGTGCCAGCAGTGAAATGGGTTATGGGCCCCAGCATTTT. It translates to CASSEMGYGPQHF.

V usage is TRBV4-1 and J usage is TRBJ2-2, with D perhaps matching TRBD1 (5 bases). Trimming took 2 bases from V and 5 from J, leaving 12 bases between them. From germline, CDR1 is MGHRA and CDR2 YSYEKL. CDR3 length equals 15 residues. CDR3 loop: CASSQPGQLTGELFF. The CDR3 DNA follows: TGCGCCAGCAGCCAACCCGGACAACTGACCGGGGAGCTGTTTTTT.

This chain links TRBV19 with TRBJ1-1, with 8 bases matching TRBD1. Germline lookup yields CDR1 LNHDA and CDR2 SQIVND (reference sequence). The CDR3 loop spans 16 amino acids. V trimming: 5 bases; J trimming: 3 bases; junction bases outside the gene matches: 11. DNA of the CDR3: TGTGCCAGTAGTCCCCCGGCGACAGGGGAGGACACTGAAGCTTTCTTT. Its translation is CASSPPATGEDTEAFF.

The chain combines TRBV19 with TRBJ2-1, with no clear D. V gave up 6 bases and J gave up 2 bases, with 14 bases separating them. CDR3 length: 15 amino acids. The germline V gene has CDR1 LNHDA and CDR2 SQIVND (reference sequence). CDR3: CASRASGQPYNEQFF. In DNA form, the CDR3 reads TGTGCCAGTAGGGCAAGTGGGCAGCCCTACAATGAGCAGTTCTTC.

This clonotype occurred a few times. J is TRBJ2-2 and V is TRBV29-1, with D unresolved. Germline lookup yields CDR1 SQVTM and CDR2 ANQGSEA. Trimming removed 5 bases at V and 2 bases at J, with 9 bases between. This CDR3 contains 13 residues. The CDR3 DNA follows: TGCAGCGTTAGCATTTTAAACACCGGGGAGCTGTTTTTT. Encoded protein: CSVSILNTGELFF.

This clonotype has a count of ten or more. The chain couples TRBV11-2 to TRBJ2-7, with D possibly TRBD2 on 6 matching bases. This CDR3 has 14 amino acids. Germline CDR1 reads SGHAT; CDR2 reads FQNNGV. The V and J ends lost 4 bases and 4 bases respectively, with 14 bases between them. The CDR3 DNA is TGTGCCAGCAGCTCGGACTATGGGGGTTACGAGCAGTACTTC. Its protein product is CASSSDYGGYEQYF.

The sample holds a few counts of this clonotype. CDR3 in DNA: TGTGCCAGCAGCCGCCGGGGGGGAATGTTATACGAGCAGTACTTC. Protein product: CASSRRGGMLYEQYF. V gene TRBV7-8 combines with J gene TRBJ2-7, with 8 bases matching TRBD2. In germline, CDR1 is SGHVS, CDR2 FQNEAQ. V gave up 5 bases and J gave up 4 bases; unmatched junction bases: 10. The CDR3 loop spans 15 amino acids.

Ten or more counts support this clonotype. The chain combines TRBV6-2 or TRBV6-3 with TRBJ1-5; D may be TRBD1 (5 bases). Trimming removed 6 bases at V and 5 bases at J, with 11 bases between. Germline CDR1 MNHEY, CDR2 SVGEGT. The CDR3 length is 13 residues. The CDR3 region is CASSLVGDQPQHF. The CDR3 nucleotides read TGTGCCAGCAGCCTCGTAGGGGATCAGCCCCAGCATTTT.

At least ten counts were recorded for this clonotype. V gene TRBV23-1 combines with J gene TRBJ2-4; 9 bases map to TRBD2. TRBV23-1 is designated an ORF whose function remains uncertain. The CDR3 sequence is 16 residues long. V gave up 0 bases and J gave up 7 bases; unmatched junction bases: 7. The CDR3 DNA follows: TGCGCCAGCAGTCAATCGGCTAGCGGGACGTGGAACATTCAGTACTTC. It translates to CASSQSASGTWNIQYF.

There are a few counts of this clonotype. The chain is built from TRBV30 and TRBJ2-2; D is perhaps TRBD2 (5 bases). The length of the CDR3 is 14 residues. Germline assignment: CDR1 GTSNPN and CDR2 SVGIG (reference sequence). Between the trimmed V and J ends, which lost 1 base and 8 bases, there was a span of 14 bases. The CDR3 nucleotides are TGTGCCTGGAGTGCCTCCGGGATCACGGGGGAGCTGTTTTTT. Translated, it gives CAWSASGITGELFF.

The sample holds many counts of this clonotype. CDR3 nucleotides: TGTGCCAGCAGCTTACTTACCGCAGATACGCAGTATTTT. It codes for CASSLLTADTQYF. The genes are TRBV7-9 and TRBJ2-3; D not certain. Per the germline V gene, CDR1 is SEHNR and CDR2 is FQNEAQ (reference sequence). V shed 2 bases and J shed 4 bases, with 7 bases lying between them. This CDR3 contains 13 residues.